These T cell receptor beta chains were read from a single sample in a study of blood T cell repertoires in COVID-19. The repertoire was sequenced with immunoSEQ multiplex PCR; TCRdb's copy has only in-frame clones and lacks some. The data hold fewer than 400,000 clones, with about 90% observed a single time. The sample was PBMCs or T cells enriched from blood (not recorded which). These receptors came from a woman between 25 and 40 years old who had recovered from COVID-19. Both conserved end residues are part of each CDR3. Fields, in order: clone size, D gene, V gene, J gene, CDR3 protein, CDR3 DNA. A D gene is named only where the DNA matches it firmly. Clone size is shown for a subset of rows, as once, few, many or a class of expanded clone.

-	TRBD1	TRBV2	TRBJ2-2	CASSDRGANTGELFF	TGTGCCAGCAGCGACAGGGGGGCGAACACCGGGGAGCTGTTTTTT
once	-	TRBV27	TRBJ2-1	CASSLSHLDEQFF	TGTGCCAGCAGTCTTTCCCACTTGGATGAGCAGTTCTTC
-	TRBD2	TRBV9	TRBJ2-7	CASSVGAGGSYEQYF	TGTGCCAGCAGCGTAGGAGCGGGGGGGTCCTACGAGCAGTACTTC
-	TRBD1	TRBV3-1/TRBV3-2	TRBJ1-2	CASSQERAGGVLIYGYTF	TGTGCCAGCAGCCAAGAAAGGGCAGGGGGCGTTTTAATCTATGGCTACACCTTC
-	-	TRBV12-2	TRBJ2-2	CASRLWKRAGELFF	TGTGCAAGTCGCTTGTGGAAACGGGCCGGGGAGCTGTTTTTT
-	-	TRBV2	TRBJ1-5	CASSVLNQPQHF	TGTGCCAGCAGTGTCCTCAATCAGCCCCAGCATTTT
few	TRBD1	TRBV5-1	TRBJ2-6	CASSDGLQGAGANVLTF	TGCGCCAGCAGCGATGGATTACAGGGGGCTGGGGCCAACGTCCTGACTTTC
-	-	TRBV6-5	TRBJ1-3	CASSYSAGGDTIYF	TGTGCCAGCAGTTACAGTGCGGGGGGGGACACCATATATTTT
-	TRBD2	TRBV11-3	TRBJ2-1	CASSFRTSGSYEQFF	TGTGCCAGCAGCTTCCGGACTAGCGGGAGCTATGAGCAGTTCTTC
-	-	TRBV4-2	TRBJ2-7	CASSQPPRDEQYF	TGTGCCAGCAGCCAGCCGCCTAGAGACGAGCAGTACTTC
-	TRBD1	TRBV27	TRBJ1-5	CASSLPNHDRGRTSNQPQHF	TGTGCCAGCAGTCTCCCCAACCATGACAGGGGGCGGACTAGCAATCAGCCCCAGCATTTT
-	TRBD1	TRBV25-1	TRBJ1-6	CASSGGTGGSSYNSPLHF	TGTGCCAGCAGTGGGGGGACAGGGGGTAGCTCCTATAATTCACCCCTCCACTTT
-	-	TRBV12-3/TRBV12-4	TRBJ2-4	CASTRDWDIQYF	TGTGCCAGCACCCGGGACTGGGACATTCAGTACTTC
-	-	TRBV27	TRBJ2-7	CASSFRRSGGEQYF	TGTGCCAGCAGTTTCCGAAGATCCGGGGGCGAGCAGTACTTC
-	TRBD1	TRBV5-4	TRBJ1-2	CASSSKGAPAIDGYTF	TGTGCCAGCAGCTCGAAGGGGGCCCCCGCTATAGATGGCTACACCTTC
-	-	TRBV19	TRBJ1-1	CASSIIGGRNTEAFF	TGTGCCAGTAGTATAATTGGGGGGAGGAACACTGAAGCTTTCTTT
-	-	TRBV19	TRBJ1-2	CASAPNFSYGYTF	TGTGCCAGCGCCCCGAACTTTAGCTATGGCTACACCTTC
-	-	TRBV2	TRBJ1-2	CASSGGWGGTNYGYTF	TGTGCCAGCAGTGGAGGCTGGGGGGGGACAAACTATGGCTACACCTTC
-	-	TRBV30	TRBJ1-5	CAWSGDIRAQPQHF	TGTGCCTGGAGTGGGGACATAAGAGCTCAGCCCCAGCATTTT
medium-sized	TRBD2	TRBV2	TRBJ2-1	CASRPSLAGEGLSDEQFF	TGTGCCAGCAGGCCGTCTCTAGCGGGAGAGGGTCTGAGCGATGAGCAGTTCTTC
-	-	TRBV18	TRBJ1-5	CASSDGRDQPQHF	TGTGCCAGCTCCGACGGGAGGGATCAGCCCCAGCATTTT
-	-	TRBV5-1	TRBJ2-2	CASSTEPAGELFF	TGCGCCAGCAGCACAGAGCCTGCCGGGGAGCTGTTTTTT
-	-	TRBV19	TRBJ2-7	CASSIPGKDYEQYF	TGTGCCAGTAGTATACCGGGGAAGGACTACGAGCAGTACTTC
-	-	TRBV6-1	TRBJ2-7	CASSEARQGFYEQYF	TGTGCCAGCAGTGAAGCTAGGCAGGGGTTCTACGAGCAGTACTTC
-	-	TRBV19	TRBJ2-3	CASSPGGTIPTDTQYF	TGTGCCAGTAGTCCAGGGGGGACCATTCCCACAGATACGCAGTATTTT
-	-	TRBV9	TRBJ1-2	CASSDRQRPPYGYTF	TGTGCCAGCAGCGACAGACAGCGACCCCCCTATGGCTACACCTTC
-	-	TRBV6-2/TRBV6-3	TRBJ2-2	CASSYSRGGPNTGELFF	TGTGCCAGCAGTTACTCCCGAGGAGGGCCGAACACCGGGGAGCTGTTTTTT
-	TRBD1	TRBV7-9	TRBJ1-1	CASTLGQGNTEAFF	TGTGCCAGCACCCTAGGACAGGGGAACACTGAAGCTTTCTTT
-	-	TRBV28	TRBJ1-5	CASRGQGRVQPQHF	TGTGCCAGCAGAGGGCAGGGGCGGGTTCAGCCCCAGCATTTT
-	TRBD2	TRBV28	TRBJ2-2	CASRTAGGLSGELFF	TGTGCCAGCAGGACGGCGGGAGGCCTTTCCGGGGAGCTGTTTTTT
-	TRBD2	TRBV19	TRBJ2-1	CASRETSGGYNEQFF	TGTGCCAGTAGAGAAACTAGCGGGGGCTACAATGAGCAGTTCTTC
-	-	TRBV6-5	TRBJ1-3	CASSQGTFGNTIYF	TGTGCCAGCAGCCAAGGGACTTTTGGAAACACCATATATTTT
-	-	TRBV2	TRBJ1-5	CASRDENQPQHF	TGTGCCAGCAGAGATGAGAATCAGCCCCAGCATTTT
-	-	TRBV28	TRBJ2-7	CASSPKGLSYEQYF	TGTGCCAGCAGTCCAAAGGGACTTTCCTACGAGCAGTACTTC
-	-	TRBV29-1	TRBJ1-1	CSVEATGTRPEAFF	TGCAGCGTTGAAGCTACAGGAACCCGGCCTGAAGCTTTCTTT
-	TRBD1	TRBV2	TRBJ1-3	CASSRQGGGNTIYF	TGTGCCAGCAGCCGACAGGGAGGAGGAAACACCATATATTTT
once	-	TRBV24-1	TRBJ2-1	CATSVGGYNEQFF	TGTGCCACCAGTGTGGGGGGTTACAATGAGCAGTTCTTC
-	-	TRBV6-5	TRBJ1-6	CASSRFGGKGSPLHF	TGTGCCAGCAGTAGGTTTGGAGGGAAAGGTTCACCCCTCCACTTT
once	-	TRBV24-1	TRBJ2-5	CATGRKVGGQETQYF	TGTGCCACCGGTAGAAAAGTGGGGGGACAAGAGACCCAGTACTTC
-	TRBD1	TRBV7-3	TRBJ2-1	CASQGDGNEQFF	TGTGCCAGCCAGGGGGACGGGAATGAGCAGTTCTTC
-	-	TRBV9	TRBJ1-1	CASSPHRANTEAFF	TGTGCCAGCAGCCCGCACAGGGCAAACACTGAAGCTTTCTTT
-	TRBD1	TRBV2	TRBJ1-1	CASTPGQFTEAFF	TGTGCCAGCACCCCGGGACAGTTCACTGAAGCTTTCTTT
-	TRBD1	TRBV19	TRBJ1-6	CASEARTGAMYSPLHF	TGTGCCAGTGAGGCGAGGACAGGGGCCATGTATTCACCCCTCCACTTT
-	-	TRBV3-1/TRBV3-2	TRBJ1-3	CASSQDSRAGNTIYF	TGTGCCAGCAGCCAAGATAGCAGGGCTGGAAACACCATATATTTT
-	TRBD2	TRBV3-1/TRBV3-2	TRBJ2-5	CASSRLAATETQYF	TGTGCCAGCAGTCGACTAGCGGCAACCGAGACCCAGTACTTC
once	TRBD2	TRBV3-1/TRBV3-2	TRBJ2-3	CASSQDSTSGVDTQYF	TGTGCCAGCAGCCAAGATAGCACTAGCGGGGTTGATACGCAGTATTTT
-	-	TRBV7-8	TRBJ1-5	CASSSLTAVWNQPQHF	TGTGCCAGCAGCTCGTTGACAGCCGTTTGGAATCAGCCCCAGCATTTT
-	TRBD1	TRBV4-3	TRBJ2-1	CASSQGGQGWGQFF	TGCGCCAGCAGCCAAGGGGGACAGGGTTGGGGGCAGTTCTTC
-	-	TRBV6-5	TRBJ1-6	CASSKGQANSPLHF	TGTGCCAGCAGTAAGGGACAAGCTAATTCACCCCTCCACTTT